The present T cell receptor (beta chain) was sequenced within a study of siplizumab effects on memory and regulatory T cells. Profiling relied on immunoSEQ multiplex PCR, and the TCRdb table lists in-frame clones only, not all of them. The table includes approximately 91,000 clones, approximately 95% detected once. As to this clone: What it binds is not known.

Points from the study as a whole: With siplizumab, cumulative frequency of CD4+ memory-derived alloreactive sequences dropped significantly.

The CDR3 consists of 15 residues. CDR1 PRHDT and CDR2 FYEKMQ come from the germline V gene (reference sequence). With V trimmed by 2 bases and J by 3 bases, 6 bases remained unmatched. The specimen was CD8+ T cells sorted from blood. This chain connects TRBV13 to TRBJ2-5; the match to TRBD1 covers 7 bases. This TCR derives from a human donor in good health. The CDR3, as DNA: TGTGCCAGCAGCTTATATTTTGGGACAGAAGAGACCCAGTACTTC. It specifies CASSLYFGTEETQYF.